This T cell receptor (beta chain) is from a study of blood T cell repertoires in COVID-19. In germline, CDR1 is SGHTA, CDR2 FQGTGA. V gave up 0 bases and J gave up 4 bases; unmatched junction bases: 13. This CDR3 is 18 amino acids long. The study recruited people aged about 18 to 95 years across under 25 US areas. Which cohort a participant joined came from the clinical history participants gave. Some clones are missing from TCRdb's copy, which holds only in-frame ones; the method was immunoSEQ multiplex PCR. Of roughly 330,000 clones in the sample, 70% to 90% are singletons; the top ten hold approximately 5%.

This clonotype was sampled from a woman in her twenties or thirties who had recovered from COVID-19. This chain links TRBV7-3 with TRBJ1-1, with TRBD1 matching over 8 bases. The material sequenced was PBMCs or T cells enriched from blood (not recorded which). The CDR3 sequence: CASSLTGRQGARGTEAFF. In DNA form, the CDR3 reads TGTGCCAGCAGCTTAACAGGTCGGCAGGGGGCGCGAGGCACTGAAGCTTTCTTT.